This TCR beta chain was obtained from a study of PD-L1 blockade in urothelial cancer. Across the whole study: Median T cell yield from blood was roughly 140,000.

Time point described: pretreatment peripheral blood. The CDR3 consists of 14 residues. The germline gives CDR1 SGHVS, CDR2 FNYEAQ. With 7 bases removed from V and 5 bases from J, the gap between germline ends came to 17 bases. The assay was immunoSEQ multiplex PCR, and TCRdb's table has in-frame clones only and misses some. Of fewer than 45,000 clones detected, approximately 91% appear once; the ten largest clones hold 25%. Here the sequenced sample was PBMCs, taken around atezolizumab (anti-PD-L1) treatment. The receptor was isolated from a donor older than 35 with urothelial cancer. The V call is TRBV7-6, the J call TRBJ2-5; D may be TRBD2 (7 bases). CDR3 loop: CASTLVGGGETQYF. CDR3 coding DNA: TGTGCCAGCACCCTGGTAGGGGGGGGTGAGACCCAGTACTTC.